The count of the clone carrying this T cell receptor beta chain is one. Original processing notes: By means of reference gene primer amplification, nucleated cell counts were estimated. Data came from immunoSEQ multiplex PCR; TCRdb stores just in-frame clones and leaves some out. V and J calls and clone size are those listed in that table; D and trimming were worked out from the DNA. The sample lists about 130,000 clones, around 83% occurring once. The sample comes from a study of blood T cell repertoires in COVID-19. The CDR3 spans 16 residues. Germline V gives CDR1 LNHDA, CDR2 SQIVND (reference sequence). J lost 7 bases, V lost 6 bases, and 13 bases had no gene match.

The genes are TRBV19 and TRBJ1-5; 9 bases agree with TRBD1. The receptor's source is a man aged 50 to 60 who had recovered from COVID-19. The sample was PBMCs or T cells enriched from blood (not recorded which). Here the CDR3 DNA reads TGTGCCAGTAGCCTCCTCCGACAGGGGGGAGGACAGCCCCAGCATTTT. It is translated as CASSLLRQGGGQPQHF.